This entry concerns a single T cell receptor (beta chain). There are a few counts of this clonotype. Which antigen it targets is not known. Base qualities are not recorded, but no much larger clone differs from it by a single base. These data come from a study of T-cell reconstitution after alpha-beta-depleted transplantation in children (dated by TCRdb to 2016 to 2017). Regarding the study in general: T-cell immune reconstitution after TCRalphabeta/CD19-depleted allogeneic hematopoietic cell transplantation in children was quantitatively tracked in the study by means of TCR repertoire profiling.

Receptor amplification or capture employed PCR. TCRdb shows the sequencer as Illumina HiSeq 2500. TCR library preparation used molecular barcoding, with unique molecular identifiers applied to normalize quantification of the TCRbeta repertoire. TCRdb's own reprocessing of the public reads used fastp at Q25 and MiXCR and kept productive beta chains. Under each unique CDR3 protein, matching rows form one entry showing the most common genes and DNA. The sample table holds about 600,000 distinct CDR3 sequences, of which over 9.5% were seen once. The ten largest make up less than 4.5% of the sample. Trimming costs V 5 bases and J 7 bases, and their ends lie 21 bases apart. Reading from cysteine to phenylalanine, the CDR3 counts 15 amino acids. The retained sequence is limited to the CDR3, 45 bases, with the frame set at the first base. Reading the germline V gene (reference sequence) gives CDR1 LNHDA and CDR2 SQIVND.

The sequencing here drew on PBMCs from the stem cell graft donor, taken from the stem cell graft. This receptor was taken from a human donor who donated a stem cell graft to a child with acute myeloid leukemia. Recombination joined TRBV19 with TRBJ2-7; TRBD1 is a weak D gene call, 6 bases matching. The CDR3 reads CASSRLLGTPAEQYF. In nucleotides, the sequence is TGTGCCAGTAGTCGCCTCCTCGGGACACCAGCAGAGCAGTACTTC.